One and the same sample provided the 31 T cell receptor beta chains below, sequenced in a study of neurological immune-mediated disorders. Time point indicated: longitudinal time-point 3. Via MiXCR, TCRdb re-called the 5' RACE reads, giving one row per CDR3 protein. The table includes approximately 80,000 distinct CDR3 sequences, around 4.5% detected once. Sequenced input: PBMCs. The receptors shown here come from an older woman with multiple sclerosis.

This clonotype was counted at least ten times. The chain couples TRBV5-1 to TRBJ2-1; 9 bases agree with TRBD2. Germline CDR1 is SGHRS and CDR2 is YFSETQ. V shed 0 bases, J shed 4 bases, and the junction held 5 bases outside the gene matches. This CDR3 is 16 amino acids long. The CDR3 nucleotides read TGCGCCAGCAGCTTGGTGGGCGGGGGGGCGTACAATGAGCAGTTCTTC. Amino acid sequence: CASSLVGGGAYNEQFF.

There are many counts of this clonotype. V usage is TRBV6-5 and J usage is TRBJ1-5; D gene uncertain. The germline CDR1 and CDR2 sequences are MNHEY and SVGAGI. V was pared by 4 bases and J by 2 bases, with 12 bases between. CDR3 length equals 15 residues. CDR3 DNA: TGTGCCAGCAGTTGGAAACCGGAGGGCAATCAGCCCCAGCATTTT. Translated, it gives CASSWKPEGNQPQHF.

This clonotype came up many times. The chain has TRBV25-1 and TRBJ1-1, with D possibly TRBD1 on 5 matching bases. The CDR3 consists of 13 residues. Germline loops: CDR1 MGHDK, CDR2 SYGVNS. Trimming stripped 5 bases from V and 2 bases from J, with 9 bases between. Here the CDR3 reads CASSWGPNTEAFF. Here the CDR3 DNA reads TGTGCCAGCAGTTGGGGACCAAACACTGAAGCTTTCTTT.

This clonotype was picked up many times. CDR3 DNA sequence: TGCGCCAGCAGCCCCGGGGACACCAGTCAAGAGACCCAGTACTTC. It translates to CASSPGDTSQETQYF. V is TRBV5-1 and J is TRBJ2-5; a possible D gene is TRBD1 (6 bases). The germline gives CDR1 SGHRS, CDR2 YFSETQ. This CDR3 contains 15 residues. The ends were cut back, 4 bases at V and 2 bases at J, with 15 bases in the middle.

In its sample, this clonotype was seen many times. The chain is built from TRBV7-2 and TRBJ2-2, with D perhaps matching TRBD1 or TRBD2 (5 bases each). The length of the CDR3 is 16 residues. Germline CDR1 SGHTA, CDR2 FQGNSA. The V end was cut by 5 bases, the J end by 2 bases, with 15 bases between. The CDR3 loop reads CASSQIGTPNTGELFF. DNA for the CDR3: TGTGCCAGCAGCCAGATCGGGACGCCAAACACCGGGGAGCTGTTTTTT.

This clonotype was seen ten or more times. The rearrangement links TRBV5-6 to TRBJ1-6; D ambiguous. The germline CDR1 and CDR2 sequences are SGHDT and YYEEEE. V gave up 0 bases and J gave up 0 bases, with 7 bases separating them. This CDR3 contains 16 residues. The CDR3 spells CASSLDVGSYNSPLHF. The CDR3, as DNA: TGTGCCAGCAGCTTGGACGTCGGCTCCTATAATTCACCCCTCCACTTT.

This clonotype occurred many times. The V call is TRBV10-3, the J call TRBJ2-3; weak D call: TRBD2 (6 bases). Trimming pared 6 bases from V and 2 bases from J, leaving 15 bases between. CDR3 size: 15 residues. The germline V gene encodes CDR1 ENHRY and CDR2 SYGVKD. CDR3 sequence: CAIRGVGGVTDTQYF. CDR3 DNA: TGTGCCATCAGGGGGGTCGGAGGGGTCACAGATACGCAGTATTTT.

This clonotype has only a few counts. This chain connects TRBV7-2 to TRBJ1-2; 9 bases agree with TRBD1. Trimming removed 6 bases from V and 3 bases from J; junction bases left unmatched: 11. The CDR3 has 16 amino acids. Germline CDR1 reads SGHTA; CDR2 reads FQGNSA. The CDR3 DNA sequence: TGTGCCAGCAGAATAACACTCACAGGGGGCGACTATGGCTACACCTTC. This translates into CASRITLTGGDYGYTF.

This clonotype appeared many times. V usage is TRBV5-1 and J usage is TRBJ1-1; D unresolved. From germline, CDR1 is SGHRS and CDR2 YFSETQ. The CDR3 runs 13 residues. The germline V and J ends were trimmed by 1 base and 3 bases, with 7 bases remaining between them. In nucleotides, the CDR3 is TGCGCCAGCAGCTTGATTGGATACACTGAAGCTTTCTTT. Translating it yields CASSLIGYTEAFF.

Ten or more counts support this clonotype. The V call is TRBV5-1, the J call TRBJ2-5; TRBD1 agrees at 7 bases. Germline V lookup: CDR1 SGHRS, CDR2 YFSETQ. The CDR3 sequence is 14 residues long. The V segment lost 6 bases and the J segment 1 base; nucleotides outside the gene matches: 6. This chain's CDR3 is CASTRDSTQETQYF. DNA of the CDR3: TGCGCCAGCACCCGGGACAGCACCCAAGAGACCCAGTACTTC.

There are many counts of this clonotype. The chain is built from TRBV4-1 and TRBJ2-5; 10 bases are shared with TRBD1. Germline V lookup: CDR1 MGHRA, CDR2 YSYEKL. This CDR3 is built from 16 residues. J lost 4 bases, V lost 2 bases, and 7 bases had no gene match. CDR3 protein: CASSQTGTGAGETQYF. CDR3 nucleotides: TGCGCCAGCAGCCAAACCGGGACAGGGGCGGGAGAGACCCAGTACTTC.

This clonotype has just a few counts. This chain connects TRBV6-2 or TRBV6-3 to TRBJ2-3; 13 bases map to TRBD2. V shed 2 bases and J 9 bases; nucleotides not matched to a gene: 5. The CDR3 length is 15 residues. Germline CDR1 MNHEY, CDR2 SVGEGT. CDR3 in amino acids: CASSYVGLAGETQYF. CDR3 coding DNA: TGTGCCAGCAGTTACGTCGGACTAGCGGGGGAGACGCAGTATTTT.

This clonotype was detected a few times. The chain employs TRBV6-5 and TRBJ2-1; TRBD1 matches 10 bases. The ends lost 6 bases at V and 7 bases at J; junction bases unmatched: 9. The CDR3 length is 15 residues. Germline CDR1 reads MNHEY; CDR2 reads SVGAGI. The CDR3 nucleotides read TGTGCCAGCAGACCGGACAGGGGGAAGGAAAATGAGCAGTTCTTC. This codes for CASRPDRGKENEQFF.

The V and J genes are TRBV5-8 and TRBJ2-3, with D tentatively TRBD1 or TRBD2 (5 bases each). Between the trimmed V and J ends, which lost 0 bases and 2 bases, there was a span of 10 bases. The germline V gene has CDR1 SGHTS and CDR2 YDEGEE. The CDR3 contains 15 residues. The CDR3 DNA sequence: TGTGCCAGCAGCTTGGATCCGGGACCCACAGATACGCAGTATTTT. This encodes CASSLDPGPTDTQYF.

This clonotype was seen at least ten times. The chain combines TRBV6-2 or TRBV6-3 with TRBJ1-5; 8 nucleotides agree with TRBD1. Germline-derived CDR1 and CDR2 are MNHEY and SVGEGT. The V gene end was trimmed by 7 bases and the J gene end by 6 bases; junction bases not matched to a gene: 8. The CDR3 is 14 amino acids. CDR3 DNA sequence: TGTGCCAGCACCTCAGGACAGGGTGGTCAGCCCCAGCATTTT. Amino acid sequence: CASTSGQGGQPQHF.

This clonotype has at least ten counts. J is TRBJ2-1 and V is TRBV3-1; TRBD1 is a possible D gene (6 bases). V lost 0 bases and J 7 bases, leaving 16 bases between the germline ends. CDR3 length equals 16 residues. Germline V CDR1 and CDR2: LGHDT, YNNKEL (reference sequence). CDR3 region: CASSQDLAGVRNEQFF. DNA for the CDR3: TGTGCCAGCAGCCAAGACTTGGCAGGGGTTAGGAATGAGCAGTTCTTC.

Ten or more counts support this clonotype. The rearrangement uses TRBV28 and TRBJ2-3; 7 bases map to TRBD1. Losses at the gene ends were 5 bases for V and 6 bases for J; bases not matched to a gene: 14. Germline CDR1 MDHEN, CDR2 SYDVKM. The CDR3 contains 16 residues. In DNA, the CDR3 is TGTGCCAGCAGTCAAAACAGGGGCCAGGTTGTGGATACGCAGTATTTT. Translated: CASSQNRGQVVDTQYF.

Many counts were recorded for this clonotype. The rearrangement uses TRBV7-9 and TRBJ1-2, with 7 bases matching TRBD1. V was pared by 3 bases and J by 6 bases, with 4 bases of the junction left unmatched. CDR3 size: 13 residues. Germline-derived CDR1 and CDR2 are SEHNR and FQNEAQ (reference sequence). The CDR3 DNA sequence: TGTGCCAGCAGCTTTGAGGGGGCTAATGGCTACACCTTC. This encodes CASSFEGANGYTF.

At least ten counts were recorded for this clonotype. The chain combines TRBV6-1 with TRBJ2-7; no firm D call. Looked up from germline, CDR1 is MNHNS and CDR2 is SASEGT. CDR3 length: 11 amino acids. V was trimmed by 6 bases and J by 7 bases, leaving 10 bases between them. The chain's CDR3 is CASSETREQYF. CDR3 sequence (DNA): TGTGCCAGCAGCGAGACGAGGGAGCAGTACTTC.

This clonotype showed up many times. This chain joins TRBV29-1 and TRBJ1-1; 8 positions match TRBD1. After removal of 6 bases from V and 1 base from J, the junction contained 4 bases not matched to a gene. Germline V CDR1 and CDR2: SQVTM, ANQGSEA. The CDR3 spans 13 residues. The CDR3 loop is CSVQQGGNTEAFF. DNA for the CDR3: TGCAGCGTGCAACAGGGGGGGAACACTGAAGCTTTCTTT.

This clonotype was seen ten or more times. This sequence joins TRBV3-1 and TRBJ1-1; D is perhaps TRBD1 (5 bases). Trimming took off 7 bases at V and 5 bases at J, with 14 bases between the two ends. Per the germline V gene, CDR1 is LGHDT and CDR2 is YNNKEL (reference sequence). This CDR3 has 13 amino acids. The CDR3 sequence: CASTGGGRTEAFF. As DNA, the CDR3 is TGTGCCAGCACCGGGGGGGGGAGGACTGAAGCTTTCTTT.

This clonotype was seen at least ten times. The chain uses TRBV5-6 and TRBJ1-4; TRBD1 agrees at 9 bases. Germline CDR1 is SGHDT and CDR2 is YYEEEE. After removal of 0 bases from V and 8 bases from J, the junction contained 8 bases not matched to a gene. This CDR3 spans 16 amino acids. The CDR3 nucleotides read TGTGCCAGCAGCTTGGAGGGGACAGGGATTAGCGAAAAACTGTTTTTT. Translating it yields CASSLEGTGISEKLFF.

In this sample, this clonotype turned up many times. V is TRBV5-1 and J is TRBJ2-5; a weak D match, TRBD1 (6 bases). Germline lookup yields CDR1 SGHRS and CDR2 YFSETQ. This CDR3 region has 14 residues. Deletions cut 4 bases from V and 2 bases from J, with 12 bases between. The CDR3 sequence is CASSPTGDQETQYF. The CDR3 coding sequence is TGCGCCAGCAGCCCGACAGGTGATCAAGAGACCCAGTACTTC. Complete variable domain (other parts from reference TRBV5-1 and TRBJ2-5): KAGVTQTPRYLIKTRGQQVTLSCSPISGHRSVSWYQQTPGQGLQFLFEYFSETQRNKGNFPGRFSGRQFSNSRSEMNVSTLELGDSALYLCASSPTGDQETQYFGPGTRLLVL.

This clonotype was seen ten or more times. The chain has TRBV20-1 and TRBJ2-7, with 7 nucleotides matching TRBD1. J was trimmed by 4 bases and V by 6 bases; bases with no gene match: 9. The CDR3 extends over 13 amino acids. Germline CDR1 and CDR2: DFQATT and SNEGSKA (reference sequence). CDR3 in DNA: TGCAGTGCCCCGGGACAGAGATCTTACGAGCAGTACTTC. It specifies CSAPGQRSYEQYF.

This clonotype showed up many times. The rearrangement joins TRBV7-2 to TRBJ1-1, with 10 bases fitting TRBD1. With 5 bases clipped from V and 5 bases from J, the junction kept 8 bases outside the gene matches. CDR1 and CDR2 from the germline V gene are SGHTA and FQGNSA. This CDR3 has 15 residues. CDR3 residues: CASSPPTGGVTEAFF. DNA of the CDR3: TGTGCCAGCAGCCCACCGACAGGGGGCGTGACTGAAGCTTTCTTT.

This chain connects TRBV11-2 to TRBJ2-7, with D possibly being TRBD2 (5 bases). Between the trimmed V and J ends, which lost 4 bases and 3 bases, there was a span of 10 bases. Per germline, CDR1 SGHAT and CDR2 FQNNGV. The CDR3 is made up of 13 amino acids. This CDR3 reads CASSWTGDYEQYF. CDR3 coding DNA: TGTGCCAGCAGCTGGACTGGGGACTACGAGCAGTACTTC.

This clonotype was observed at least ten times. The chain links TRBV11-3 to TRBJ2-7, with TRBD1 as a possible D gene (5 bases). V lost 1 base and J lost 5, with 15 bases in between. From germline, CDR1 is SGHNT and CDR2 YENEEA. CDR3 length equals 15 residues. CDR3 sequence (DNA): TGTGCCAGCAGCTTAGGTTCCAGGGAAGATCACGAGCAGTACTTC. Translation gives CASSLGSREDHEQYF.

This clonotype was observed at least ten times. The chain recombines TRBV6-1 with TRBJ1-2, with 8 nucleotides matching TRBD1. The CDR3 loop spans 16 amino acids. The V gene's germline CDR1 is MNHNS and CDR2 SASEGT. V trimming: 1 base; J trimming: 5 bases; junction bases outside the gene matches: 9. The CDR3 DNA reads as TGTGCCAGCAGTGAAGTAACCGGGACAGGACGATATGGCTACACCTTC. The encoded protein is CASSEVTGTGRYGYTF.

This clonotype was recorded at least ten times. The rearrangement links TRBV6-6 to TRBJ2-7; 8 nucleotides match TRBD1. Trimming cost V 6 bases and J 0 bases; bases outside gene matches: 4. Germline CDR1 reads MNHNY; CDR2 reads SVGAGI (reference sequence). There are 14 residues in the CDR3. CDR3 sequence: CASRFGQGSYEQYF. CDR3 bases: TGTGCCAGCAGATTCGGACAGGGCTCCTACGAGCAGTACTTC.

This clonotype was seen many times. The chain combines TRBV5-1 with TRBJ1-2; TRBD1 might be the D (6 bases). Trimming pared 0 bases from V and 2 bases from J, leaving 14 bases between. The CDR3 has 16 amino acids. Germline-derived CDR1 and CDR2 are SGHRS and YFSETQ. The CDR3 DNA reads TGCGCCAGCAGCTTGGCCGTGGACAGCCCCAACTATGGCTACACCTTC. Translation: CASSLAVDSPNYGYTF.

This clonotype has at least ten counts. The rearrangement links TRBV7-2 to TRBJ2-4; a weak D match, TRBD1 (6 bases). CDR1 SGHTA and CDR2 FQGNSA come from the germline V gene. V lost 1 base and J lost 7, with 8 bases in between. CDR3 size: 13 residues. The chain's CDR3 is CASSLDRANIQYF. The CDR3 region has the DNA TGTGCCAGCAGCTTAGACAGGGCCAACATTCAGTACTTC.